These 26 T cell receptor beta chains originate from one sample sequenced in a study of T cells in tuberculosis. Generated by immunoSEQ multiplex PCR, the TCRdb table keeps only in-frame clones and is missing some. This sample has around 26,000 clones, with around 95% found just once. The material sequenced was PBMCs. The receptor source for this set is a donor aged 10-35 years with latent tuberculosis or without tuberculosis infection.

The chain uses TRBV6-1 and TRBJ2-1, with D tentatively TRBD2 (5 bases). Trimming left V 4 bases short and J 9 bases short, with 10 bases between. The CDR3 spans 12 residues. CDR1 is MNHNS and CDR2 is SASEGT in the germline V gene. CDR3 in DNA: TGTGCCAGCAGTGTCCGACGGGGTGAGCAGTTCTTC. It codes for CASSVRRGEQFF.

CDR3: CASLLRGRQETQYF. The CDR3 nucleotides are TGTGCCAGCCTCCTGCGGGGTAGACAAGAGACCCAGTACTTC. The chain joins TRBV2 to TRBJ2-5; tentatively, D is TRBD2 (6 bases). In germline, CDR1 is SNHLY, CDR2 FYNNEI. V was cut by 8 bases and J by 2 bases, with 15 bases left in between. CDR3 length equals 14 residues.

This sequence joins TRBV10-3 and TRBJ1-2, with unresolved D. Germline V CDR1 and CDR2: ENHRY, SYGVKD. The V and J ends lost 4 bases and 6 bases respectively, with 18 bases between them. The CDR3 sequence is 15 residues long. CDR3 region: CAISARQSGENGYTF. As DNA, the CDR3 is TGTGCCATCAGTGCGCGCCAGAGTGGGGAGAATGGCTACACCTTC.

This clone was seen just once. The rearrangement joins TRBV6-4 to TRBJ1-1; 9 nucleotides align to TRBD1. The CDR3 covers 13 residues. CDR1 is MRHNA and CDR2 is SNTAGT in the germline V gene. The ends lost 4 bases at V and 14 bases at J; junction bases unmatched: 11. The CDR3 here is CASSALGGTGLFF. As DNA, the CDR3 is TGTGCCAGCAGTGCTTTAGGTGGGACAGGGCTATTCTTT.

The gene calls are TRBV29-1 and TRBJ1-1, with D hard to call. The CDR3 extends over 12 amino acids. Trimming took 5 bases from V and 3 from J, leaving 10 bases between them. Per the germline V gene, CDR1 is SQVTM and CDR2 is ANQGSEA. CDR3 loop: CSVRRRDTEAFF. Here the CDR3 DNA reads TGCAGCGTTCGCAGGCGGGACACTGAAGCTTTCTTT.

The chain carries TRBV11-2 and TRBJ2-2; 8 bases align to TRBD1. V shed 4 bases, J shed 7 bases, and the junction held 11 bases outside the gene matches. The V gene's germline CDR1 is SGHAT and CDR2 FQNNGV. The CDR3 loop spans 16 amino acids. CDR3 residues: CASSSGDRGRIGELFF. CDR3 nucleotide sequence: TGTGCCAGCAGCTCTGGCGACAGGGGAAGGATCGGGGAGCTGTTTTTT.

This chain connects TRBV19 to TRBJ1-5; perhaps TRBD1 as D (6 bases). The V gene lost 1 base and the J gene lost 1 base, with 23 bases spanning the gap. The CDR3 is 20 amino acids. Germline CDR1 is LNHDA and CDR2 is SQIVND (reference sequence). The chain's CDR3 is CASSIVGRMGRGASNQPQHF. CDR3 bases: TGTGCCAGTAGTATAGTGGGTCGGATGGGCAGGGGAGCAAGCAATCAGCCCCAGCATTTT.

V and J are TRBV7-9 and TRBJ2-7; no reliable D call. The germline V gene has CDR1 SEHNR and CDR2 FQNEAQ (reference sequence). This CDR3 contains 9 residues. The V and J ends lost 11 bases and 4 bases respectively, with 6 bases between them. CDR3 DNA sequence: TGTGCCGGGCATTACGAGCAGTACGTC. The encoded protein is CAGHYEQYV.

The chain links TRBV10-2 to TRBJ1-4, with D possibly TRBD1 on 6 matching bases. Germline CDR1 and CDR2: WSHSY and SAAADI. The CDR3 contains 14 residues. The germline V and J ends were trimmed by 2 bases and 8 bases, with 12 bases remaining between them. The CDR3 spells CASSETGWGEKLFF. The CDR3 DNA sequence: TGCGCCAGCAGTGAGACAGGGTGGGGGGAAAAACTGTTTTTT.

The gene calls are TRBV2 and TRBJ1-1, with no clear D. From germline, CDR1 is SNHLY and CDR2 FYNNEI. Trimming shortened V by 6 bases and J by 5 bases, and 16 bases separated the two germline ends. The CDR3 contains 14 residues. CDR3 nucleotide sequence: TGTGCCAGCAGAACACCTGCTGTCGGGACTGAAGCTTTCTTT. Protein: CASRTPAVGTEAFF.

The chain has TRBV15 and TRBJ1-5; 9 bases align to TRBD1. V was pared by 3 bases and J by 4 bases, with 4 bases of the junction left unmatched. The CDR3 extends over 15 amino acids. Germline V CDR1 and CDR2: LNHNV, YYDKDF (reference sequence). CDR3 region: CATSRGTGRNQPQHF. CDR3 DNA sequence: TGTGCCACCAGCAGGGGGACAGGGAGGAATCAGCCCCAGCATTTT.

This clone was counted a single time. The V gene is TRBV7-2, the J gene TRBJ1-2; 9 bases match TRBD1. Unmatched junction bases numbered 8, after V lost 5 bases and J lost 7 bases. The CDR3 runs 14 residues. Germline-derived CDR1 and CDR2 are SGHTA and FQGNSA. The CDR3 nucleotides are TGTGCCAGCAGCGCCTACAGGGGGCAGGGTGGCTACACCTTC. Protein product: CASSAYRGQGGYTF.

The V and J genes are TRBV4-1 and TRBJ1-5; D uncertain. The V end lost 4 bases, the J end lost 7 bases, and 17 bases lay between the germline ends. Germline values: CDR1 MGHRA, CDR2 YSYEKL. This CDR3 is built from 15 residues. The CDR3 reads CASSRGWAEGQPQHF. In DNA form, the CDR3 reads TGCGCCAGCAGCCGCGGGTGGGCCGAGGGCCAGCCCCAGCATTTT.

The CDR3 DNA follows: TGTGCCAGCAGCGTAGTCGAGGACACTGAAGCTTTCTTT. It is translated as CASSVVEDTEAFF. The gene calls are TRBV9 and TRBJ1-1, with D unresolved. Per germline, CDR1 SGDLS and CDR2 YYNGEE. This CDR3 contains 13 residues. The germline V and J ends were trimmed by 0 bases and 3 bases, with 6 bases remaining between them.

The gene calls are TRBV19 and TRBJ2-5; D might be TRBD2 (6 bases). V shed 5 bases and J shed 4 bases, with 17 bases lying between them. The CDR3 is 15 residues long. Germline V gene sequence: CDR1 LNHDA, CDR2 SQIVND (reference sequence). The CDR3 loop reads CASSGRTSIAETQYF. The CDR3 region has the DNA TGTGCCAGTAGTGGCCGAACTAGCATAGCAGAGACCCAGTACTTC.

The rearrangement links TRBV5-6 to TRBJ2-1; 12 bases match TRBD2. V lost 4 bases and J lost 6; bases outside the gene matches: 5. The CDR3 has 15 amino acids. CDR1 SGHDT and CDR2 YYEEEE come from the germline V gene. The CDR3 sequence: CASSDPGLAGNEQFF. CDR3 coding DNA: TGTGCCAGCAGCGACCCGGGACTAGCGGGCAATGAGCAGTTCTTC.

V is TRBV6-1 and J is TRBJ1-1, with a possible D match to TRBD1 (5 bases). CDR3 length equals 13 residues. Germline lookup yields CDR1 MNHNS and CDR2 SASEGT. Trimming removed 3 bases at V and 1 base at J, with 6 bases between. CDR3 in DNA: TGTGCCAGCAGTGATCAGGGGAACACTGAAGCTTTCTTT. Its protein is CASSDQGNTEAFF.

As DNA, the CDR3 is TGTGCCAGCAGCCAAGCGAGGGTCGAGTCAGTGGGCTACACCTTC. Its protein product is CASSQARVESVGYTF. The chain is built from TRBV4-2 and TRBJ1-2; no clear D gene. The ends were cut back, 1 base at V and 8 bases at J, with 17 bases in the middle. CDR3 length: 15 amino acids. Germline CDR1 is LGHNA and CDR2 is YNFKEQ.

V and J are TRBV6-1 and TRBJ1-5; 7 nucleotides line up with TRBD1. V was pared by 6 bases and J by 4 bases, with 3 bases of the junction left unmatched. Per germline, CDR1 MNHNS and CDR2 SASEGT. The CDR3 is made up of 13 amino acids. The chain's CDR3 is CASRETGNQPQHF. CDR3 bases: TGTGCCAGCAGAGAGACAGGGAATCAGCCCCAGCATTTT.

V is TRBV29-1 and J is TRBJ2-1; 12 bases line up with TRBD1. The germline V gene has CDR1 SQVTM and CDR2 ANQGSEA. The J segment lost 9 bases and the V segment lost 6 bases, leaving 6 bases of the junction unmatched. The CDR3 runs 13 residues. The CDR3 reads CSVGTGGISEQFF. DNA for the CDR3: TGCAGCGTCGGGACAGGGGGCATCAGTGAGCAGTTCTTC.

This clone has a handful of counts. The rearrangement joins TRBV10-2 to TRBJ1-4; perhaps TRBD1 as D (5 bases). The germline V gene has CDR1 WSHSY and CDR2 SAAADI. There are 13 residues in the CDR3. Trimming took 7 bases from V and 8 from J, leaving 14 bases between them. The CDR3 here is CASTAGQPEKLFF. The CDR3 DNA follows: TGCGCCAGCACCGCTGGACAACCGGAAAAACTGTTTTTT.

The V and J genes are TRBV25-1 and TRBJ1-2, with TRBD1 identical over 7 bases. The CDR3 totals 14 residues. Germline V gives CDR1 MGHDK, CDR2 SYGVNS. The V gene end was trimmed by 5 bases and the J gene end by 7 bases; junction bases not matched to a gene: 10. CDR3 in amino acids: CASSLTGGGRGYTF. DNA for the CDR3: TGTGCCAGCAGTCTTACGGGAGGGGGCCGTGGCTACACCTTC.

V usage is TRBV6-5 and J usage is TRBJ2-1; the D gene is possibly TRBD1 (6 bases). The CDR3 consists of 15 residues. Germline V CDR1 and CDR2: MNHEY, SVGAGI. The V gene lost 6 bases and the J gene lost 0 bases, with 12 bases spanning the gap. CDR3: CASSSQGSSYNEQFF. Written as DNA, the CDR3 is TGTGCCAGCAGCTCACAGGGTAGCTCCTACAATGAGCAGTTCTTC.

The V gene is TRBV6-5, the J gene TRBJ1-1; D possibly corresponds to TRBD1 (5 bases). CDR1 is MNHEY and CDR2 is SVGAGI in the germline V gene. Deletions cut 0 bases from V and 2 bases from J, with 13 bases between. The CDR3 is made up of 16 amino acids. The CDR3 nucleotides are TGTGCCAGCAGTTACTCTCAGGGTACAGGTAACACTGAAGCTTTCTTT. It encodes CASSYSQGTGNTEAFF.

The genes are TRBV7-9 and TRBJ2-3, with 11 bases that match TRBD2. The V gene end was trimmed by 4 bases and the J gene end by 0 bases; junction bases not matched to a gene: 9. Germline lookup yields CDR1 SEHNR and CDR2 FQNEAQ (reference sequence). The CDR3 consists of 18 residues. CDR3 sequence (DNA): TGTGCCAGCAGCTACCCGACTAGCGGGGAATCTAGCACAGATACGCAGTATTTT. Translation gives CASSYPTSGESSTDTQYF. The complete variable domain, with remaining parts taken from reference TRBV7-9 and TRBJ2-3, reads DTGVSQNPRHKITKRGQNVTFRCDPISEHNRLYWYRQTLGQGPEFLTYFQNEAQLEKSRLLSDRFSAERPKGSFSTLEIQRTEQGDSAMYLCASSYPTSGESSTDTQYFGPGTRLTVL.

V usage is TRBV7-2 and J usage is TRBJ2-7, with 11 bases that match TRBD2. The germline CDR1 and CDR2 sequences are SGHTA and FQGNSA. Trimming at V came to 1 base and at J to 4 bases, leaving 3 bases not matched to a gene. The CDR3 sequence is 15 residues long. CDR3 nucleotides: TGTGCCAGCAGCTTAGTACTAGCGGGGGAGTACGAGCAGTACTTC. Translated, it gives CASSLVLAGEYEQYF.